The T cell receptor beta chain described here comes from a study of vaccination and CD4 T cells after COVID-19. Germline trimming cut 2 bases from V and 2 bases from J; bases unmatched to any gene: 6. The CDR3 has 15 amino acids. Germline CDR1 DFQATT, CDR2 SNEGSKA (reference sequence). The study sequenced cultured CD4+ T cell DNA using the Oncomine TCR Beta short-read assay. TCRdb re-derived calls from the PCR reads in MiXCR, one entry per CDR3 protein. The repertoire includes fewer than 25,000 distinct CDR3 sequences, 38% of them detected once, and less than 20% sits in the top ten. The treatment: roughly 10-day PBMC culture with coronavirus spike peptide pools or control peptides (ViraFEST assay). This clonotype occurred a few times. The antigen remains undetermined.

The V call is TRBV20-1, the J call TRBJ2-3; 8 nucleotides line up with TRBD2. This TCR derives from a human donor who received a COVID-19 vaccine. The material sequenced was CD4+ T cells from blood, cultured in vitro, taken before SARS-CoV-2 vaccination. CDR3 region: CSARPGLGFTDTQYF. The CDR3 DNA is TGCAGTGCTAGACCGGGACTAGGGTTCACAGATACGCAGTATTTT.